This is a list of T cell receptor beta chains from one sample in a study of shared clonotypes between healthy human individuals. Assay used: immunoSEQ multiplex PCR; TCRdb lists only in-frame clones, some missing. The sample contains about 520,000 clones, approximately 82% of which appear only once. Sequencing input: PBMCs. The receptor set was obtained from a woman aged 40 to 50 in good health. Some clones in this sample may be carry-over from other donors' samples. Each CDR3 is given with its conserved first and last residue. Fields, in order: J gene, D gene, V gene, clone size, CDR3 protein, CDR3 DNA. D genes are given only for firm matches. Size is stated for part of the rows, as once, few or many counts, or as a class when the clone is expanded.

j_gene: TRBJ2-6; d_gene: NA; v_gene: TRBV7-9; abundance: NA; CDR3aa: CASSPLRGSGANVLTF; CDR3nt: TGTGCCAGCAGCCCACTACGGGGCTCTGGGGCCAACGTCCTGACTTTC
j_gene: TRBJ2-7; d_gene: TRBD2; v_gene: TRBV11-2; abundance: NA; CDR3aa: CASSSGTRGYEQYF; CDR3nt: TGTGCCAGCAGCTCGGGGACTAGGGGGTACGAGCAGTACTTC
j_gene: TRBJ2-5; d_gene: NA; v_gene: TRBV2; abundance: NA; CDR3aa: CASKGTSQAATQYF; CDR3nt: TGTGCCAGCAAGGGCACTAGCCAAGCGGCGACCCAGTACTTC
j_gene: TRBJ2-1; d_gene: TRBD2; v_gene: TRBV2; abundance: NA; CDR3aa: CASRGPGGRRDEQFF; CDR3nt: TGTGCCAGCAGAGGTCCGGGAGGGAGACGGGATGAGCAGTTCTTC
j_gene: TRBJ2-1; d_gene: TRBD2; v_gene: TRBV29-1; abundance: NA; CDR3aa: CSSERDRSYNEQFF; CDR3nt: TGCAGCTCTGAGCGGGATCGGTCCTACAATGAGCAGTTCTTC
j_gene: TRBJ1-3; d_gene: NA; v_gene: TRBV11-2; abundance: NA; CDR3aa: CASSQPWRPGNTIYF; CDR3nt: TGTGCCAGCAGTCAACCGTGGCGTCCTGGAAACACCATATATTTT
j_gene: TRBJ2-1; d_gene: NA; v_gene: TRBV6-6; abundance: NA; CDR3aa: CASSPQGSYNEQFF; CDR3nt: TGTGCCAGCAGTCCGCAGGGGTCATACAATGAGCAGTTCTTC
j_gene: TRBJ1-1; d_gene: TRBD1; v_gene: TRBV5-1; abundance: NA; CDR3aa: CASSLRDRDAGGGEAFF; CDR3nt: TGCGCCAGCAGCCTCCGGGACAGGGACGCGGGGGGAGGTGAAGCTTTCTTT
j_gene: TRBJ2-1; d_gene: NA; v_gene: TRBV6-4; abundance: NA; CDR3aa: CASSDAGGGSYNEQFF; CDR3nt: TGTGCCAGCAGTGATGCAGGGGGGGGCTCCTACAATGAGCAGTTCTTC
j_gene: TRBJ1-6; d_gene: TRBD1; v_gene: TRBV29-1; abundance: NA; CDR3aa: CSAMTGGGSPLHF; CDR3nt: TGCAGCGCCATGACAGGGGGCGGTTCACCCCTCCACTTT
j_gene: TRBJ1-3; d_gene: NA; v_gene: TRBV4-1; abundance: NA; CDR3aa: CASSRGQRLDTIYF; CDR3nt: TGCGCCAGCAGCCGCGGACAGCGGCTTGACACCATATATTTT
j_gene: TRBJ2-1; d_gene: TRBD2; v_gene: TRBV11-3; abundance: NA; CDR3aa: CASSVLAGAGGSYNEQFF; CDR3nt: TGTGCCAGCAGCGTCCTAGCGGGAGCGGGGGGCTCCTACAATGAGCAGTTCTTC
j_gene: TRBJ1-2; d_gene: TRBD1; v_gene: TRBV5-6; abundance: many; CDR3aa: CASSLVTGTGDGYTF; CDR3nt: TGTGCCAGCAGCTTGGTGACAGGGACAGGGGATGGCTACACCTTC
j_gene: TRBJ2-1; d_gene: NA; v_gene: TRBV7-9; abundance: NA; CDR3aa: CASSFLTENNEQFF; CDR3nt: TGTGCCAGCAGCTTTTTAACTGAGAACAATGAGCAGTTCTTC
j_gene: TRBJ2-1; d_gene: NA; v_gene: TRBV27; abundance: few; CDR3aa: CASSLGANEQFF; CDR3nt: TGTGCCAGCAGTTTAGGCGCCAATGAGCAGTTCTTC
j_gene: TRBJ2-2; d_gene: TRBD2; v_gene: TRBV10-1; abundance: NA; CDR3aa: CASSEVVRLAGGRELFF; CDR3nt: TGCGCCAGCAGTGAAGTAGTGAGACTAGCGGGAGGCAGGGAGCTGTTTTTT
j_gene: TRBJ2-2; d_gene: NA; v_gene: TRBV5-4; abundance: NA; CDR3aa: CASSLDGRELFF; CDR3nt: TGTGCCAGCAGCCTGGATGGCAGGGAGCTGTTTTTT
j_gene: TRBJ2-7; d_gene: TRBD2; v_gene: TRBV4-1; abundance: NA; CDR3aa: CASSQVRASGHYEQYF; CDR3nt: TGCGCCAGCAGCCAAGTTCGGGCTAGCGGGCACTACGAGCAGTACTTC
j_gene: TRBJ1-2; d_gene: NA; v_gene: TRBV2; abundance: NA; CDR3aa: CASTAVGGYTF; CDR3nt: TGTGCCAGCACGGCCGTCGGAGGCTACACCTTC
j_gene: TRBJ2-7; d_gene: NA; v_gene: TRBV2; abundance: NA; CDR3aa: CASSGSGAVFQDEQYF; CDR3nt: TGTGCCAGCAGCGGGTCGGGGGCCGTTTTTCAGGACGAGCAGTACTTC